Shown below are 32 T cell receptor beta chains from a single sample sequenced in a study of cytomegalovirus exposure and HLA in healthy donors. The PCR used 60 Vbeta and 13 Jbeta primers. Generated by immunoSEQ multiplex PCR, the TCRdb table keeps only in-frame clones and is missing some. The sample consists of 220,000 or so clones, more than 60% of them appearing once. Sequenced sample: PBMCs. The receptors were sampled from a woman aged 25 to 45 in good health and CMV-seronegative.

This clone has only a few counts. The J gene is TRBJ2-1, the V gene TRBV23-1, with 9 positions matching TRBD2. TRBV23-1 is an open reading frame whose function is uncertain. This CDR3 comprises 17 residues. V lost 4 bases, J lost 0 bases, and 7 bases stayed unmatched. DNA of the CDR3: TGCGCCAGCAGTCGAAATACGCGGGGGGGCTCCTACAATGAGCAGTTCTTC. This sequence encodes CASSRNTRGGSYNEQFF.

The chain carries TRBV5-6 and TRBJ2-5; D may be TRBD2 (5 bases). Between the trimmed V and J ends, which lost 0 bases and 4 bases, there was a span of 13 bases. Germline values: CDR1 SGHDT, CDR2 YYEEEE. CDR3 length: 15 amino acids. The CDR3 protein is CASSLVVGVIETQYF. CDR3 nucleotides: TGTGCCAGCAGCTTGGTGGTGGGAGTGATAGAGACCCAGTACTTC.

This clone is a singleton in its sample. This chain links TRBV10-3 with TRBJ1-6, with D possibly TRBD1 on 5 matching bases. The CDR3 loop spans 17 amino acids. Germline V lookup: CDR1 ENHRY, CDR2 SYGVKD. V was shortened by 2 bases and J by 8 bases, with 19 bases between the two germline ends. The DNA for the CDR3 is TGTGCCATCAGTGAGACAGGCCTCCGGGCCATGGATTCACCCCTCCACTTT. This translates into CAISETGLRAMDSPLHF.

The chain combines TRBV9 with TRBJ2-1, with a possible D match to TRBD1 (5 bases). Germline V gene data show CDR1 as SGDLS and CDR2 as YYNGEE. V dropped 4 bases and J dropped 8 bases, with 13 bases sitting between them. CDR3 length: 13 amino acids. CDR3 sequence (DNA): TGTGCCAGCAGCCCACCCCTCAGGGATGAGCAGTTCTTC. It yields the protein CASSPPLRDEQFF.

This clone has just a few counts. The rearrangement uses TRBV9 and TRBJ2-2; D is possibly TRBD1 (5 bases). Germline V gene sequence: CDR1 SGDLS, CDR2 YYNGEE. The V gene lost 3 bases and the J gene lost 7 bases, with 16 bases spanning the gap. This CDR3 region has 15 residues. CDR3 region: CASSALTGSSGELFF. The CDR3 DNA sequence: TGTGCCAGCAGCGCCTTAACAGGATCCAGCGGGGAGCTGTTTTTT.

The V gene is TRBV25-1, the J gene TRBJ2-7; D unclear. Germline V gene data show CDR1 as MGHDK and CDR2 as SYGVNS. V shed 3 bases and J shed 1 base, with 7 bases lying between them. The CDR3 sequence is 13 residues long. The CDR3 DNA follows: TGTGCCAGCAGTGACCTAAAATCCTACGAGCAGTACTTC. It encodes CASSDLKSYEQYF.

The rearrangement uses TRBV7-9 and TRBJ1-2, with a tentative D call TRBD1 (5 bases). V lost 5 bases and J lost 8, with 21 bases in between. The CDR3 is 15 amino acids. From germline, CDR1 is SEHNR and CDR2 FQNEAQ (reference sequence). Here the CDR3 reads CASSPNPAGRGGYTF. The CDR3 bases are TGTGCCAGCAGCCCTAATCCGGCAGGGAGGGGAGGCTACACCTTC.

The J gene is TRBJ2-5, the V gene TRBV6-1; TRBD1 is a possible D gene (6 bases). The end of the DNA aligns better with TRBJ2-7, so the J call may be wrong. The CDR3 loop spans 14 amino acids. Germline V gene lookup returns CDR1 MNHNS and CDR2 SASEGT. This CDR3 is CASSVGTSAYEQYF. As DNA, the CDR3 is TGTGCCAGCAGTGTAGGGACATCGGCCTACGAGCAGTACTTC.

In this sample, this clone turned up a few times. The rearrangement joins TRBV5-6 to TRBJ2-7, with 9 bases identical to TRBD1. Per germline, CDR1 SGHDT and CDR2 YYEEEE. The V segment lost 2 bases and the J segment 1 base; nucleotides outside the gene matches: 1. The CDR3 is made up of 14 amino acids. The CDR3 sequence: CASSFGQGSYEQYF. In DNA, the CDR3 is TGTGCCAGCAGCTTCGGACAGGGGTCCTACGAGCAGTACTTC.

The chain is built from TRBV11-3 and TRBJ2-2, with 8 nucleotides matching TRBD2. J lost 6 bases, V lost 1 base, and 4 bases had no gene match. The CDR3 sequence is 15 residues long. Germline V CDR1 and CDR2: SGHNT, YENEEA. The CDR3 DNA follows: TGTGCCAGCAGCTTAGTCCGGGGGGGTGCCGGGGAGCTGTTTTTT. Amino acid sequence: CASSLVRGGAGELFF. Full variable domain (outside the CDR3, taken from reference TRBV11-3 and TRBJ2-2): EAGVVQSPRYKIIEKKQPVAFWCNPISGHNTLYWYLQNLGQGPELLIRYENEEAVDDSQLPKDRFSAERLKGVDSTLKIQPAELGDSAVYLCASSLVRGGAGELFFGEGSRLTVL.

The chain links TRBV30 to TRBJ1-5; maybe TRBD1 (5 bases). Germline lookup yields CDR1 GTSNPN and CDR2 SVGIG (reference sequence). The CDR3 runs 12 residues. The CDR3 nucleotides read TGTGCATGGGAACAGGATAATAAGCCCCAGCATTTT. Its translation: CAWEQDNKPQHF. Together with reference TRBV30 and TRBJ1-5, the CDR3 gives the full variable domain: SQTIHQWPATLVQPVGSPLSLECTVEGTSNPNLYWYRQAAGRGLQLLFYSVGIGQISSEVPQNLSASRPQDRQFILSSKKLLLSDSGFYLCAWEQDNKPQHFGDGTRLSIL.

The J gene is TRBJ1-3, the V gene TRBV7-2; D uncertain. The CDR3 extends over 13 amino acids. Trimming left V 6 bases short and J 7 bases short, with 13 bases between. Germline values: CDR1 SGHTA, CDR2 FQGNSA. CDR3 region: CASSMTIRNTIYF. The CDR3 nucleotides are TGTGCCAGCAGTATGACAATCCGGAACACCATATATTTT.

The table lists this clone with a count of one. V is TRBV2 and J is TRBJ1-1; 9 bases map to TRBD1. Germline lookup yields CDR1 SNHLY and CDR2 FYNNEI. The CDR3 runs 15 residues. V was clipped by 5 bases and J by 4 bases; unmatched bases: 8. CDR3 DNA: TGTGCCAGCAGTCCCGGGACAGGGTCGGGCACTGAAGCTTTCTTT. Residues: CASSPGTGSGTEAFF.

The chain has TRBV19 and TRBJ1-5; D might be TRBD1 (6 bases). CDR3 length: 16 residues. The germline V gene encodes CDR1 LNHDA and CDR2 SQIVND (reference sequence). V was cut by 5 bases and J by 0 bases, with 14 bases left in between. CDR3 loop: CASSDGQTYSNQPQHF. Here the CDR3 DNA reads TGTGCCAGTAGTGATGGACAGACATATAGCAATCAGCCCCAGCATTTT.

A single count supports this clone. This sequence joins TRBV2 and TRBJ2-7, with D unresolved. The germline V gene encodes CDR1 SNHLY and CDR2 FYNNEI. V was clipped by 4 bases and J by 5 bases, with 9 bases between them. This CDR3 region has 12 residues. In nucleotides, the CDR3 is TGTGCCAGCAGTGCGACTCCTCACGAGCAGTACTTC. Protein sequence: CASSATPHEQYF.

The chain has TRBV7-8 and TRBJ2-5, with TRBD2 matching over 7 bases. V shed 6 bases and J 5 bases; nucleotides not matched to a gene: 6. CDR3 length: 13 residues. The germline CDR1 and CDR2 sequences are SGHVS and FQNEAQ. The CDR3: CASRAGEYETQYF. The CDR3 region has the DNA TGTGCCAGCAGGGCGGGAGAGTATGAGACCCAGTACTTC.

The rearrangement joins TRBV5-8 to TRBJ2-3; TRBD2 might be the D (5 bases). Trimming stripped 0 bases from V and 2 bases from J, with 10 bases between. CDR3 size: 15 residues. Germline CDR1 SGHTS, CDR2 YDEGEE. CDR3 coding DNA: TGTGCCAGCAGCTTGGACGGGGTTTCCACAGATACGCAGTATTTT. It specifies CASSLDGVSTDTQYF.

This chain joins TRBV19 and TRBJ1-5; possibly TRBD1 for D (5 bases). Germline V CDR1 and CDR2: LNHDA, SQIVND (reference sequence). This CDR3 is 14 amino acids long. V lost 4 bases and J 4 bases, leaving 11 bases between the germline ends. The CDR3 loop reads CASSTQGTNQPQHF. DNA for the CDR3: TGTGCCAGTAGTACCCAGGGAACGAATCAGCCCCAGCATTTT. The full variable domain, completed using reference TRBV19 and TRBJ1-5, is DGGITQSPKYLFRKEGQNVTLSCEQNLNHDAMYWYRQDPGQGLRLIYYSQIVNDFQKGDIAEGYSVSREKKESFPLTVTSAQKNPTAFYLCASSTQGTNQPQHFGDGTRLSIL.

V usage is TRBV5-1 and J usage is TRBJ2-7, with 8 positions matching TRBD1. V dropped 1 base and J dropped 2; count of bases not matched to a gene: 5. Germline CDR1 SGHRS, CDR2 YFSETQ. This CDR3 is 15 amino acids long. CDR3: CASSLFSGGAYEQYF. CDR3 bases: TGCGCCAGCAGCTTGTTCTCAGGGGGCGCCTACGAGCAGTACTTC.

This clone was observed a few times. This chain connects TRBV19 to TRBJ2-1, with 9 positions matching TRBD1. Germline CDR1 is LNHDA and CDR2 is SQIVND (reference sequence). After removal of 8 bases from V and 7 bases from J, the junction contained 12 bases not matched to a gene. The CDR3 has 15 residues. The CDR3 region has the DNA TGTGCCAGTCCCCCCGGGACAGGGTTTACAAATGAGCAGTTCTTC. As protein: CASPPGTGFTNEQFF.

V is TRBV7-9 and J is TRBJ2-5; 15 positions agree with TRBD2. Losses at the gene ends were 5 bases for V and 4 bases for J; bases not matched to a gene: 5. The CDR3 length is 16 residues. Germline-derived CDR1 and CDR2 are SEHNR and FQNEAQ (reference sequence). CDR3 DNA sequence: TGTGCCAGCAGCACCCCGGGACTAGCGGGAGGAGAGACCCAGTACTTC. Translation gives CASSTPGLAGGETQYF.

The DNA for the CDR3 is TGTGCCAGCACAAGATCGCGGGAGCAGTACTTC. Its protein is CASTRSREQYF. The V call is TRBV2, the J call TRBJ2-7; D gene uncertain. The germline V gene has CDR1 SNHLY and CDR2 FYNNEI. V was shortened by 7 bases and J by 7 bases, with 11 bases between the two germline ends. The CDR3 loop spans 11 amino acids. Complete variable domain (other parts from reference TRBV2 and TRBJ2-7): EPEVTQTPSHQVTQMGQEVILRCVPISNHLYFYWYRQILGQKVEFLVSFYNNEISEKSEIFDDQFSVERPDGSNFTLKIRSTKLEDSAMYFCASTRSREQYFGPGTRLTVT.

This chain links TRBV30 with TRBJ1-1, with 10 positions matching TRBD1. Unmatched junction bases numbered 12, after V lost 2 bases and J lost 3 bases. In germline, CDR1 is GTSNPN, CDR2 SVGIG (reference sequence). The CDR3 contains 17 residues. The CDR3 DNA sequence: TGTGCCTGGAGTCCCGGGACAGGGGTCGGGATATACACTGAAGCTTTCTTT. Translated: CAWSPGTGVGIYTEAFF.

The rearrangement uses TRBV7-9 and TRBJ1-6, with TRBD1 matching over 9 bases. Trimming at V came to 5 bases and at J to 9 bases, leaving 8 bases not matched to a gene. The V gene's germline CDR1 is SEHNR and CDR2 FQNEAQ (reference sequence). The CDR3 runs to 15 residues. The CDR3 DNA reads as TGTGCCAGCAGCCCCCGTGGGACAGGGTCTTCACCCCTCCACTTT. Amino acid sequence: CASSPRGTGSSPLHF. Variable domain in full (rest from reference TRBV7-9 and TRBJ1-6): DTGVSQNPRHKITKRGQNVTFRCDPISEHNRLYWYRQTLGQGPEFLTYFQNEAQLEKSRLLSDRFSAERPKGSFSTLEIQRTEQGDSAMYLCASSPRGTGSSPLHFGNGTRLTVT.

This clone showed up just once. The CDR3 DNA follows: TGTGCCTGGAGTGACAGACGGACTGAAGCTTTCTTT. This sequence encodes CAWSDRRTEAFF. V is TRBV30 and J is TRBJ1-1; no definite D call. Trimming removed 1 base from V and 5 bases from J, with 8 bases in between. Germline CDR1 is GTSNPN and CDR2 is SVGIG (reference sequence). CDR3 length equals 12 residues.

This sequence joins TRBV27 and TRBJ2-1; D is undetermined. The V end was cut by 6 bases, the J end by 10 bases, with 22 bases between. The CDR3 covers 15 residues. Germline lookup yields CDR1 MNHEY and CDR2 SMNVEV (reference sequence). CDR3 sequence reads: CASSPAPTDHREQFF. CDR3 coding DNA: TGTGCCAGCAGCCCTGCCCCGACTGATCATCGAGAGCAGTTCTTC.

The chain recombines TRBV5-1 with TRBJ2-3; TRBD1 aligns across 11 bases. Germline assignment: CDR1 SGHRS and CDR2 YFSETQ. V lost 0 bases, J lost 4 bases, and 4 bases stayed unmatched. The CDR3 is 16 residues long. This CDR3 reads CASSLGTGGASDTQYF. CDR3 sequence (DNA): TGCGCCAGCAGCTTGGGGACAGGGGGCGCATCAGATACGCAGTATTTT.

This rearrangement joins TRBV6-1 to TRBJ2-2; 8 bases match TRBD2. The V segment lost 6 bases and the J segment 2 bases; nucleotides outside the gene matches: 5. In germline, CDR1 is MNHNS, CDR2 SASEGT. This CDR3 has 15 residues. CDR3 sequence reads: CASRTGTRNTGELFF. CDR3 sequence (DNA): TGTGCCAGCAGAACCGGGACTAGAAACACCGGGGAGCTGTTTTTT.

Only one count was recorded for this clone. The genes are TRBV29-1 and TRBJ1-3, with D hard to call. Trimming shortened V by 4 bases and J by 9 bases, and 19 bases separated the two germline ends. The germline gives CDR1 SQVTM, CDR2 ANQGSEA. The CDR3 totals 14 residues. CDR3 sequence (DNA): TGCAGCGTTGTACGGGGAGTTGATGAAAGCACCATATATTTT. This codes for CSVVRGVDESTIYF.

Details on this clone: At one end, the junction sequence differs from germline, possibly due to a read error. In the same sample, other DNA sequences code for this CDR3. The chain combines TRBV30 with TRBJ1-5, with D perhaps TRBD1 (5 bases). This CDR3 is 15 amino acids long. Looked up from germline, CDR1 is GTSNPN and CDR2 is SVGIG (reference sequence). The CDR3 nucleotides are TGTGCCTGGAGTAGGGGACTTGCGAGCAACCAGCCCCAGCATTTT. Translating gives CAWSRGLASNQPQHF.

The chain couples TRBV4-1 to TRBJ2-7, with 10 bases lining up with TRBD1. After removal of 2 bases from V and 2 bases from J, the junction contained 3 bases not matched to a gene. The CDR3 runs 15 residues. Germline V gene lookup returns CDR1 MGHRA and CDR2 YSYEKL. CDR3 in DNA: TGCGCCAGCAGCCAAACGACAGGGGGCACCTACGAGCAGTACTTC. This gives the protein CASSQTTGGTYEQYF.

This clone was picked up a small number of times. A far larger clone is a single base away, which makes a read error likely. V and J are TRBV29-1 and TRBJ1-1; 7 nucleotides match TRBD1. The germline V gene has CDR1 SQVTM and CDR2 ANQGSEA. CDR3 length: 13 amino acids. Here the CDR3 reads CRVDRVGYTEAFF. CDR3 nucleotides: TGCCGCGTCGACAGGGTGGGGTACACTGAAGCTTTCTTT.